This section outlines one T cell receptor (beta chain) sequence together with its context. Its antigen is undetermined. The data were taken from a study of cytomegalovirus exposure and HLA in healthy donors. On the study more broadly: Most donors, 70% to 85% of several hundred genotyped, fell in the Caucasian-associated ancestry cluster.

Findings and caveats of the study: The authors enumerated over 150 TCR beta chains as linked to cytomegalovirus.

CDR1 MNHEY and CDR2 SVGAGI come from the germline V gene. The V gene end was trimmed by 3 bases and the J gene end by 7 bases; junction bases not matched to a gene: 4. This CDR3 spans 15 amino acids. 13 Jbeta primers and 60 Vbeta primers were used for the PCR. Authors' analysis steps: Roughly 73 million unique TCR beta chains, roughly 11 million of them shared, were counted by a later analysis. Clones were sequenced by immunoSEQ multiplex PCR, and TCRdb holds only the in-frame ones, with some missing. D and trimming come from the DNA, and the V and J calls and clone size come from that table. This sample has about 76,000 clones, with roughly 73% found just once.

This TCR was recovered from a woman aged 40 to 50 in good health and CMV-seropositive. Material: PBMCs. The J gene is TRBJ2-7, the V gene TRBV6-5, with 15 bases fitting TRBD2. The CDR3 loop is CASSYQGLAGGEQYF. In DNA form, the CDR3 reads TGTGCCAGCAGTTATCAGGGACTAGCGGGAGGTGAGCAGTACTTC.